Listed here are 28 T cell receptor beta chains from one sample, sequenced in a study of blood T cell repertoires in COVID-19. Sequenced by immunoSEQ multiplex PCR; TCRdb stores in-frame clones only, minus some. Counted here are around 200,000 clones, 85% occurring once; the ten biggest clones make up around 4.9%. Input material: peripheral blood. The source is an elderly woman with acute or convalescent COVID-19.

The chain is built from TRBV30 and TRBJ2-3; TRBD2 matches at 9 bases. V was pared by 7 bases and J by 2 bases, with 4 bases of the junction left unmatched. Germline CDR1 and CDR2: GTSNPN and SVGIG (reference sequence). The CDR3 has 13 amino acids. DNA for the CDR3: TGTGCCTCAGCGGGAGGTTTCACAGATACGCAGTATTTT. Protein product: CASAGGFTDTQYF.

The CDR3 bases are TGTGCCAGCAGCGCTACCGGGACATGGGGCAATCAGCCCCAGCATTTT. Its protein product is CASSATGTWGNQPQHF. V gene TRBV2 combines with J gene TRBJ1-5; D is possibly TRBD1 (6 bases). Germline CDR1 is SNHLY and CDR2 is FYNNEI. Trimming removed 6 bases from V and 2 bases from J, with 17 bases in between. This CDR3 spans 16 amino acids.

The chain carries TRBV29-1 and TRBJ1-5, with 8 positions matching TRBD1. Per germline, CDR1 SQVTM and CDR2 ANQGSEA. The CDR3 loop spans 17 amino acids. J was trimmed by 0 bases and V by 4 bases; bases with no gene match: 11. The CDR3 reads CSVAQGTGGVSNQPQHF. CDR3 bases: TGCAGCGTTGCTCAAGGGACAGGCGGCGTTAGCAATCAGCCCCAGCATTTT.

The chain joins TRBV27 to TRBJ2-1, with TRBD2 matching over 9 bases. V gave up 8 bases and J gave up 6 bases; unmatched junction bases: 11. Germline V gives CDR1 MNHEY, CDR2 SMNVEV (reference sequence). The CDR3 extends over 15 amino acids. CDR3 DNA sequence: TGTGCCAGCCGACCGGTCGGCGGGAGGGCCAATGAGCAGTTCTTC. It encodes CASRPVGGRANEQFF.

The V gene is TRBV19, the J gene TRBJ1-3; D is perhaps TRBD1 (6 bases). In germline, CDR1 is LNHDA, CDR2 SQIVND (reference sequence). V lost 5 bases to trimming and J lost 1 base, with 12 bases between them. The CDR3 consists of 15 residues. CDR3 residues: CASSPRGFSGNTIYF. The CDR3 DNA is TGTGCCAGTAGTCCCAGGGGTTTTTCTGGAAACACCATATATTTT.

This chain links TRBV6-5 with TRBJ1-2, with D maybe TRBD1 (5 bases). This CDR3 is built from 13 residues. The germline V gene encodes CDR1 MNHEY and CDR2 SVGAGI. Deletions cut 6 bases from V and 5 bases from J, with 13 bases between. The CDR3 DNA follows: TGTGCCAGCAGCCCACACCAGGGATATGGCTACACCTTC. Protein: CASSPHQGYGYTF.

The chain carries TRBV7-3 and TRBJ2-3, with a tentative D call TRBD1 (5 bases). CDR1 SGHTA and CDR2 FQGTGA come from the germline V gene. This CDR3 comprises 13 residues. V was cut by 8 bases and J by 2 bases, with 11 bases left in between. The CDR3 DNA is TGTGCCAGCGCAGGGTCCTACACAGATACGCAGTATTTT. Amino acid sequence: CASAGSYTDTQYF.

This chain connects TRBV5-1 to TRBJ1-4, with 12 bases lining up with TRBD1. This CDR3 region has 15 residues. Germline values: CDR1 SGHRS, CDR2 YFSETQ. J gave up 8 bases and V 4 bases, and 6 bases lay outside the gene matches. CDR3 bases: TGCGCCAGCAGCAGGGGGGACAGGGGGCTCGAAAAACTGTTTTTT. It encodes CASSRGDRGLEKLFF.

J is TRBJ2-3 and V is TRBV24-1; 10 positions match TRBD2. The V gene's germline CDR1 is KGHDR and CDR2 SFDVKD. The CDR3 is 14 residues long. After removal of 6 bases from V and 2 bases from J, the junction contained 1 base not matched to a gene. As DNA, the CDR3 is TGTGCCACCAGTAGCGGGAGGGCCACAGATACGCAGTATTTT. The encoded protein is CATSSGRATDTQYF.

The chain couples TRBV29-1 to TRBJ1-2, with unresolved D. The CDR3 is 12 amino acids. In germline, CDR1 is SQVTM, CDR2 ANQGSEA. Trimming pared 1 base from V and 8 bases from J, leaving 11 bases between. In DNA form, the CDR3 reads TGCAGCGTTGAAGGGATGGGCCTGGGCTACACCTTC. Residues: CSVEGMGLGYTF. Combining the CDR3 with reference TRBV29-1 and TRBJ1-2 gives the whole variable domain SAVISQKPSRDICQRGTSLTIQCQVDSQVTMMFWYRQQPGQSLTLIATANQGSEATYESGFVIDKFPISRPNLTFSTLTVSNMSPEDSSIYLCSVEGMGLGYTFGSGTRLTVV.

The rearrangement joins TRBV19 to TRBJ2-7, with 9 nucleotides matching TRBD2. The CDR3 has 16 amino acids. J lost 2 bases, V lost 5 bases, and 10 bases had no gene match. Germline CDR1 is LNHDA and CDR2 is SQIVND (reference sequence). CDR3 bases: TGTGCCAGTAGTTCCCCTGGAGGCGGGAGGGCCTACGAGCAGTACTTC. It translates to CASSSPGGGRAYEQYF.

This clone occurred once. This chain connects TRBV5-1 to TRBJ1-1; 7 bases line up with TRBD1. J was trimmed by 1 base and V by 0 bases; bases with no gene match: 3. The CDR3 consists of 15 residues. CDR1 is SGHRS, CDR2 YFSETQ, per germline. The CDR3 DNA sequence: TGCGCCAGCAGCTTGGCCGGGACAGCGAACACTGAAGCTTTCTTT. As protein: CASSLAGTANTEAFF. Together with reference TRBV5-1 and TRBJ1-1, the CDR3 gives the full variable domain: KAGVTQTPRYLIKTRGQQVTLSCSPISGHRSVSWYQQTPGQGLQFLFEYFSETQRNKGNFPGRFSGRQFSNSRSEMNVSTLELGDSALYLCASSLAGTANTEAFFGQGTRLTVV.

V usage is TRBV5-1 and J usage is TRBJ2-1; D call uncertain. The CDR3 is 14 amino acids. Germline V gene data show CDR1 as SGHRS and CDR2 as YFSETQ. Trimming cost V 0 bases and J 9 bases, with 13 bases left between them. The CDR3 loop is CASSLGLVGGEQFF. The CDR3 DNA is TGCGCCAGCAGCTTGGGGCTAGTCGGTGGTGAGCAGTTCTTC.

V and J are TRBV7-2 and TRBJ2-3, with a possible D match to TRBD2 (5 bases). Germline V gene data show CDR1 as SGHTA and CDR2 as FQGNSA. The CDR3 runs to 14 residues. Trimming removed 5 bases from V and 1 base from J, with 10 bases in between. The CDR3 DNA sequence: TGTGCCAGCAGCCAGCGGCGGGGCACAGATACGCAGTATTTT. Translating it yields CASSQRRGTDTQYF.

The chain combines TRBV18 with TRBJ1-2, with 10 bases lining up with TRBD1. Losses at the gene ends were 1 base for V and 3 bases for J; bases not matched to a gene: 2. Germline V gene data show CDR1 as KGHSH and CDR2 as LQKENI. This CDR3 is 15 amino acids long. The CDR3 DNA is TGTGCCAGCTCACCACAGGGACAGGGGCACTATGGCTACACCTTC. This encodes CASSPQGQGHYGYTF.

The genes are TRBV9 and TRBJ2-7; D gene ambiguous. Germline V gives CDR1 SGDLS, CDR2 YYNGEE. Trimming took 1 base from V and 0 from J, leaving 11 bases between them. This CDR3 is 15 amino acids long. DNA of the CDR3: TGTGCCAGCAGCGTAAGTGCATCCGGCTCCTACGAGCAGTACTTC. It codes for CASSVSASGSYEQYF.

The chain couples TRBV19 to TRBJ1-1; D is unclear. Germline-derived CDR1 and CDR2 are LNHDA and SQIVND (reference sequence). The CDR3 runs 13 residues. Trimming removed 5 bases from V and 1 base from J, with 8 bases in between. CDR3 bases: TGTGCCAGTAGTGTTGTGCGGAACACTGAAGCTTTCTTT. Translated: CASSVVRNTEAFF. The complete variable domain, with remaining parts taken from reference TRBV19 and TRBJ1-1, reads DGGITQSPKYLFRKEGQNVTLSCEQNLNHDAMYWYRQDPGQGLRLIYYSQIVNDFQKGDIAEGYSVSREKKESFPLTVTSAQKNPTAFYLCASSVVRNTEAFFGQGTRLTVV.

The V call is TRBV11-2, the J call TRBJ2-7, with D tentatively TRBD2 (6 bases). Between the trimmed V and J ends, which lost 5 bases and 4 bases, there was a span of 15 bases. CDR1 is SGHAT, CDR2 FQNNGV, per germline. The CDR3 has 14 amino acids. The CDR3 DNA is TGTGCCAGCAGCCCGACGGGGGTCTTTTACGAGCAGTACTTC. It is translated as CASSPTGVFYEQYF.

The chain is built from TRBV6-5 and TRBJ1-5, with 9 bases matching TRBD1. CDR1 MNHEY and CDR2 SVGAGI come from the germline V gene. J was trimmed by 6 bases and V by 2 bases; bases with no gene match: 8. This CDR3 comprises 16 residues. DNA of the CDR3: TGTGCCAGCAGTTACGACCACAGGGGGCGGATTCAGCCCCAGCATTTT. The encoded protein is CASSYDHRGRIQPQHF.

This chain joins TRBV29-1 and TRBJ2-3, with 11 positions matching TRBD1. Germline CDR1 SQVTM, CDR2 ANQGSEA. CDR3 length equals 14 residues. The trim removed 7 bases at V and 1 base at J, leaving 4 bases unmatched. CDR3 region: CSAGTGGGTDTQYF. DNA for the CDR3: TGCAGCGCGGGGACAGGGGGGGGCACAGATACGCAGTATTTT.

This clone has just a few counts. V gene TRBV7-9 combines with J gene TRBJ2-1; 8 positions match TRBD2. Looked up from germline, CDR1 is SEHNR and CDR2 is FQNEAQ (reference sequence). V dropped 3 bases and J dropped 5; count of bases not matched to a gene: 6. This CDR3 spans 15 amino acids. CDR3 in DNA: TGTGCCAGCAGCTTGGCCGGGACTAGTAACAATGAGCAGTTCTTC. This sequence encodes CASSLAGTSNNEQFF. The full variable domain, its missing parts supplied by reference TRBV7-9 and TRBJ2-1, is DTGVSQNPRHKITKRGQNVTFRCDPISEHNRLYWYRQTLGQGPEFLTYFQNEAQLEKSRLLSDRFSAERPKGSFSTLEIQRTEQGDSAMYLCASSLAGTSNNEQFFGPGTRLTVL.

This chain connects TRBV7-3 to TRBJ2-3; D is possibly TRBD1 (5 bases). The length of the CDR3 is 13 residues. CDR1 is SGHTA, CDR2 FQGTGA, per germline. Trimming cost V 5 bases and J 3 bases, with 9 bases left between them. The CDR3 is CASSTHRTDTQYF. The CDR3 DNA reads TGTGCCAGCAGCACCCACAGGACAGATACGCAGTATTTT.

The table lists this clone with a count of one. The chain couples TRBV4-1 to TRBJ2-7, with 11 bases lining up with TRBD1. Germline loops: CDR1 MGHRA, CDR2 YSYEKL. After removal of 5 bases from V and 3 bases from J, the junction contained 9 bases not matched to a gene. The CDR3 extends over 16 amino acids. CDR3 coding DNA: TGCGCCAGCAGCGACCGGGGGACAGGGGGTATCTACGAGCAGTACTTC. Amino acid sequence: CASSDRGTGGIYEQYF.

The rearrangement uses TRBV5-6 and TRBJ2-7; 9 bases line up with TRBD1. After removal of 3 bases from V and 4 bases from J, the junction contained 5 bases not matched to a gene. This CDR3 is 14 amino acids long. Germline-derived CDR1 and CDR2 are SGHDT and YYEEEE. The CDR3: CASSYRDRAYEQYF. For the CDR3, the DNA is TGTGCCAGCAGCTACCGGGACAGGGCTTACGAGCAGTACTTC.

The V call is TRBV6-5, the J call TRBJ2-5, with D maybe TRBD1 (6 bases). CDR1 is MNHEY, CDR2 SVGAGI, per germline. The CDR3 length is 11 residues. V shed 3 bases and J shed 13 bases, with 12 bases lying between them. The CDR3 protein is CASSYTGIWYF. The CDR3 DNA reads TGTGCCAGCAGTTATACAGGGATATGGTACTTC.

V is TRBV2 and J is TRBJ2-7; tentatively, D is TRBD2 (6 bases). From germline, CDR1 is SNHLY and CDR2 FYNNEI. The CDR3 length is 14 residues. Trimming cost V 6 bases and J 6 bases, with 18 bases left between them. The DNA of the CDR3 is TGTGCCAGCAGGCTAGCGCTAACTACGGGCGAGCAGTACTTC. It translates to CASRLALTTGEQYF.

The rearrangement joins TRBV5-1 to TRBJ2-7, with unresolved D. Trimming removed 0 bases from V and 3 bases from J, with 10 bases in between. The CDR3 extends over 14 amino acids. Germline assignment: CDR1 SGHRS and CDR2 YFSETQ. CDR3: CASSLGGRSYEQYF. The CDR3 DNA sequence: TGCGCCAGCAGCTTGGGAGGTCGGAGCTACGAGCAGTACTTC.

The chain combines TRBV7-2 with TRBJ2-5, with 8 positions matching TRBD1. This CDR3 contains 14 residues. Germline-derived CDR1 and CDR2 are SGHTA and FQGNSA. Trimming removed 8 bases from V and 5 bases from J; junction bases left unmatched: 10. The DNA of the CDR3 is TGTGCCAGCGCACAATTGACAGGGGTGGAGACCCAGTACTTC. Its translation: CASAQLTGVETQYF.